Given below is one T cell receptor beta chain in context. The antigen this receptor binds is unknown. Base qualities are not recorded, but no much larger clone differs from it by a single base. The data originate from a study of cytomegalovirus exposure and HLA in healthy donors (dated by TCRdb to 2017 to 2019). Turning to the overall study: According to an earlier analysis of 587 of the donors, about 170 million T cells yielded 100 million or so unique TCR beta sequences and approximately 300 Gb of sequence data. Across 398 genotyped donors of the cohort, an average of about 240,000 unique TCR beta nucleotide sequences per donor were sequenced, and 15% to 20% of those sequences were non-productive. Rather than using new phenotypic data, the later analysis identified candidate immune exposures from TCR beta sequences and from how often those sequences occurred across donors. Along with the approximately 650-subject first cohort, a separate validation cohort of roughly 110 different subjects was used. Every discovery cohort repertoire had been produced on one sequencing platform. The genetic ancestry cluster associated with self-reported Caucasian donors included 70% to 85% of the roughly 400 genotyped donors. About 300 gigabases of sequencing data and tens of millions of unique TCR sequences were included in an early release covering under 650 HLA-typed donors. The study aimed to test whether signatures of past pathogen exposure could be identified by cataloging public T cell receptors. HLA typing covered class I and class II loci at four-digit resolution. Donor age, sex, ethnicity and CMV serostatus were collected together with the repertoire data. Four to six DR-DQ haplotypes were handled as single units for association and clustering, since linkage in the cohort was strong. An earlier analysis of roughly 600 of the donors used high-throughput TCR beta sequencing to judge whether each TCR beta V gene segment behaved as functional or pseudogenic. High-throughput TCR immunosequencing, statistical association of individual TCRs with disease status, and machine learning were combined to predict cytomegalovirus infection status. Typing coverage varied by locus: roughly 620-640 donors for A, B, C, DRB1 and DQB1; more than 500 for DQA1; about 570 for DPA1; 400 to 480 for DPB1. A later genetic analysis used genome-wide SNP genotypes for 398 of the 666 donors, treating that subset as a discovery cohort. To study patterns of TCR occurrence, a later analysis re-analyzed previously published TCR beta repertoires from 600 to 750 donors and added high-resolution HLA genotyping. The T cell repertoires of 670 or so subjects were profiled by immunosequencing and related to cytomegalovirus serostatus.

The method was the immunoSEQ multiplex PCR assay. For the multiplex PCR, a mixture combining 60 forward primers for TCR Vbeta segments and 13 reverse primers for TCR Jbeta segments was used. The CDR3 region of rearranged TCR beta genes was amplified from genomic DNA with a multiplex PCR assay. On the Illumina HiSeq System, the amplified TCR beta libraries were sequenced as 87-base-pair reads. The authors processed their data as follows. Across the roughly 640 repertoires, a later analysis counted some 81 million unique TCR beta chains, approximately 10 million of which were shared by at least two donors. A nearest-neighbor algorithm error-corrected the raw reads and collapsed the reads into unique sequences, merging closely related sequences to remove PCR and sequencing errors. To assign V, D and J gene segments, CDR3 sequences were aligned to IMGT reference sequences. For a sequence to be retained, a match of at least six nucleotides was required to both a V gene segment and a J gene segment. Rearrangements were classified as productive when the CDR3 lacked stop codons and remained in frame with V and J, and all other rearrangements were classified as non-productive. CDR3 was defined according to IMGT convention as the region running from the second conserved V-encoded cysteine to the conserved J-encoded phenylalanine. Sequences without an unambiguous match to a single V gene segment were excluded from the earlier analysis of approximately 600 of the donors. An earlier analysis of a few hundred of the donors called V segments functional above 56.7% productive rearrangements and segregating when the between-donor standard deviation exceeded 5%. A statistical classification framework was developed to diagnose cytomegalovirus status using the catalog of TCR beta chain sequences. V and J gene assignment, in a later analysis, came from comparing TCR nucleotide sequences with IMGT/GENE-DB human TR gene sequences. In a later analysis, CDR3 sequences and most-parsimonious VDJ recombination scenarios were assigned using the TCRdist pipeline. In a later analysis, every TCR beta chain was defined by the combination of its CDR3 amino acid sequence and its V-gene family, and reads without a unique V-gene family were dropped. As a way to deal with suspected cross-contamination and a sequencing artifact, a later analysis dropped roughly 600 nucleotide sequences that were highly shared and had low generation probability. A later analysis calculated a clonal expansion index for each public chain from normalized within-repertoire ranks of inferred template counts. In a later analysis, generation probabilities were computed using a VDJ recombination model fitted to out-of-frame rearrangements, and the results were checked against IGoR. In a later analysis, hypergeometric tests were used to score TCR-TCR, TCR-HLA and TCR-CMV co-occurrence, with a repertoire-size bias correction applied to TCR pairs. In a later analysis, false discovery rates were estimated by permuting HLA or CMV assignments 20 times. In a later analysis, co-occurring TCRs were grouped using DBSCAN, and TCRdist sequence similarity was added for clustering within HLA-allele-positive subsets. Co-occurrence clustering excluded repertoires with fewer than 30,000 or more than 120,000 public chains, plus five with anomalous nucleotide sharing. Here the immuneACCESS table is served through TCRdb, limited to in-frame sequences with V and J called. Missing clones are a known gap in these copies; in checked studies unresolved V genes cover under half, and the rest lacks a known reason. V, J and clone size derive from that table, while D and trimming were established from the DNA sequence. The sample yields 150,000 to 200,000 clones; roughly 79% were counted once. 5% to 7% of the sample is held by the ten biggest clonotypes.

The cohort was made up of around 720 healthy bone marrow donors. At the time of sampling, every cohort member was nominally healthy, though immune exposures that went unrecorded were likely present. The donor was CMV seropositive and belonged to the group of about 290 seropositive cohort members. A peripheral blood sample was provided by each donor, and peripheral blood mononuclear cells were used for TCR beta sequencing. Genomic DNA was extracted from the blood cell samples with the Qiagen DNeasy Blood Extraction Kit. The CDR3 has 14 amino acids, counting the end cysteine and phenylalanine. The read is trimmed to its CDR3 DNA, 42 bases read in frame from base 1. Taken from the germline V gene (reference sequence), the CDR1 and CDR2 loops are LNHDA and SQIVND. The junction shows trimming of 3 bases on V and 2 bases on J, plus 10 bases between the germline ends. Paper-wide results and their limitations: In a later analysis, several top co-occurrence clusters were reported to appear linked to parvovirus B19, influenza, CMV and Epstein-Barr virus. At a false discovery rate of 0.05, a later analysis linked some 18,000 TCR beta sequences to specific HLA alleles. The study gave a list of roughly 150 TCR beta chains associated with cytomegalovirus. A group of highly shared sequence variants was considered likely to be a technical artifact of the sequencing pipeline. The classifier was reported to diagnose cytomegalovirus status with high specificity and sensitivity in both the original cohort and the validation cohort. Across donors, most TCR sequences were observed very rarely, whereas some public TCRs were present in many individuals. HLA typing was unavailable for some donors at each locus, so association tests used only the typed subset. It was suggested by the authors that the approach could potentially be generalized to other disease states and immunological phenotypes. A further reported finding was that TCR beta sequences accurately predicted the HLA-A and HLA-B alleles for most subjects in the first cohort. The earlier analysis of 450 to 700 of the donors excluded approximately 15 rarely observed V segments, including chromosome 9 orphons, because counts were too low. According to a later genetic analysis, donors in an Asian-associated ancestry cluster had fewer N-insertions in productive TCRs than the approximately 670-donor mean. Compared with equally common non-associated chains, HLA-associated TCR beta chains in a later analysis were more clonally expanded and had lower generation probabilities. CMV serostatus was the only immune exposure information available for the cohort. Because the 87-base-pair reads could not distinguish some IMGT-functional V segments, including TRBV6-2 and TRBV6-3, those segments were excluded. A later analysis found that TCR association rates varied across HLA loci, with DRB1 alleles showing the most associated TCRs and HLA-C alleles the fewest. Correlated functional status among segregating V segments might reflect linkage disequilibrium, but an unknown experimental factor could not be ruled out. An association between a missense DCLRE1C variant and V-gene and J-gene trimming of TCR beta chains was found in a later genetic analysis and replicated in an independent cohort. According to a later analysis, most CMV-associated TCR beta chains appeared to be HLA-restricted, and the HLA associations seemed to be driven largely by CMV exposure. A few of the identified cytomegalovirus-associated TCR beta chains were confirmed in vitro to be specific for cytomegalovirus antigens. When HLA alleles, especially DR and DQ, strongly co-occurred, TCR associations were difficult to assign to individual alleles. Broadly in line with IMGT annotations, most TCR beta V segments showed up in productive rearrangements about 87% or about 30% of the time in an earlier analysis of several hundred of the donors. In this cohort, only TCR beta chains were sequenced, and detectable features were limited by the absence of alpha or paired-chain data. Presence/absence analyses assumed roughly uniform sequencing depth across donors, an assumption that may not hold.

This TCR was recovered from a man between 40 and 49 years old in good health and CMV-seropositive. Recombination connected TRBV19 to TRBJ1-2, with the D segment identity uncertain. Material for sequencing was PBMCs. The CDR3: CASSMRQTNYGYTF. In nucleotides, the sequence is TGTGCCAGTAGTATGAGGCAAACGAACTATGGCTACACCTTC. With all but the CDR3 taken from the reference TRBV19 and TRBJ1-2 genes, the full variable domain is: DGGITQSPKYLFRKEGQNVTLSCEQNLNHDAMYWYRQDPGQGLRLIYYSQIVNDFQKGDIAEGYSVSREKKESFPLTVTSAQKNPTAFYLCASSMRQTNYGYTFGSGTRLTVV.